A selection of T cell receptor beta chains follows, all from one sample in a study of blood T cell repertoires in COVID-19. Data came from immunoSEQ multiplex PCR; TCRdb stores just in-frame clones and leaves some out. The data contain 100,000 to 150,000 clones, roughly 85% of them seen just once; the ten biggest clones take up more than 6.5%. Sequencing used peripheral blood. Every receptor here comes from an elderly man with active or convalescent COVID-19. Both conserved end residues are part of each CDR3. A D gene is named only where the DNA matches it firmly. Size is stated for part of the rows, as once, few or many counts, or as a class when the clone is expanded.

J	size	D	V	CDR3	DNA
TRBJ1-6	.	.	TRBV10-3	CAISEVVGVGISPLHF	TGTGCCATCAGTGAAGTAGTAGGGGTGGGGATTTCACCCCTCCACTTT
TRBJ1-4	.	TRBD1	TRBV7-8	CASRGTGGEKLFF	TGTGCCAGCAGAGGGACAGGGGGGGAAAAACTGTTTTTT
TRBJ2-2	.	TRBD2	TRBV7-2	CASSLRERGNTGELFF	TGTGCCAGCAGCTTGCGGGAGAGGGGAAACACCGGGGAGCTGTTTTTT
TRBJ2-1	.	TRBD2	TRBV25-1	CASSASGRSLEQFF	TGTGCCAGCAGTGCTAGCGGGAGAAGTCTTGAGCAGTTCTTC
TRBJ1-4	once	TRBD1	TRBV7-2	CASSFGQETGEKLFF	TGTGCCAGCAGCTTCGGACAGGAAACGGGTGAAAAACTGTTTTTT
TRBJ1-2	.	.	TRBV28	CASSFQGIYGYTF	TGTGCCAGCAGTTTCCAGGGAATCTATGGCTACACCTTC
TRBJ1-2	.	TRBD1	TRBV2	CASRQGVIDYGYTF	TGTGCCAGCAGACAGGGGGTTATAGACTATGGCTACACCTTC
TRBJ2-1	.	.	TRBV6-1	CASSEVGGANYNEQFF	TGTGCCAGCAGTGAAGTGGGGGGGGCCAACTACAATGAGCAGTTCTTC
TRBJ2-1	.	TRBD2	TRBV6-5	CASSSQASGPYNEQFF	TGTGCCAGCAGTTCCCAGGCTAGCGGACCTTACAATGAGCAGTTCTTC
TRBJ2-2	.	TRBD2	TRBV6-2/TRBV6-3	CASSTKPGSFGRFTGELFF	TGTGCCAGCAGCACCAAGCCAGGGAGCTTCGGGAGGTTCACCGGGGAGCTGTTTTTT
TRBJ2-7	.	TRBD2	TRBV10-3	CAISRGSSGSSYEQYF	TGTGCCATCTCTAGGGGATCTAGCGGGAGCTCCTACGAGCAGTACTTC
TRBJ1-1	.	TRBD1	TRBV6-2/TRBV6-3	CASSYSLQGWAEAFF	TGTGCCAGCAGTTACTCTTTACAGGGGTGGGCTGAAGCTTTCTTT
TRBJ2-1	.	TRBD2	TRBV5-4	CASTIAGGSYNEQFF	TGTGCCAGCACCATAGCGGGGGGGTCCTACAATGAGCAGTTCTTC
TRBJ2-1	.	TRBD2	TRBV14	CASSQSPGTINEQFF	TGTGCCAGCAGCCAATCCCCCGGGACTATAAATGAGCAGTTCTTC
TRBJ2-3	.	TRBD2	TRBV7-3	CASSLTSGVTDTQYF	TGTGCCAGCAGCTTGACTAGCGGGGTTACAGATACGCAGTATTTT
TRBJ1-2	.	TRBD1	TRBV10-3	CAISLTGANYGYTF	TGTGCCATCAGCCTGACAGGGGCTAACTATGGCTACACCTTC
TRBJ2-7	.	.	TRBV9	CASSVDSRSYEQYF	TGTGCCAGCAGCGTAGATTCCCGCTCCTACGAGCAGTACTTC
TRBJ2-3	once	TRBD1	TRBV5-1	CASSPGTGLLTDTQYF	TGCGCCAGCAGCCCCGGGACAGGGTTACTCACAGATACGCAGTATTTT
TRBJ1-6	.	TRBD1	TRBV18	CASSPELGGTGVNNSPLHF	TGTGCCAGCTCACCGGAGCTAGGCGGGACAGGGGTAAATAATTCACCCCTCCACTTT
TRBJ1-4	.	TRBD1	TRBV9	CASSDPGTDNEKLFF	TGTGCCAGCAGTGACCCCGGGACAGATAACGAAAAACTGTTTTTT
TRBJ2-3	.	TRBD2	TRBV4-1	CASTRLAGSYTQYF	TGCGCCAGCACCCGACTAGCGGGGTCCTATACGCAGTATTTT
TRBJ1-5	once	TRBD1	TRBV15	CATSRLGEGDRGPGNQPQHF	TGTGCCACCAGCAGATTGGGGGAGGGGGACAGGGGGCCTGGGAATCAGCCCCAGCATTTT
TRBJ1-2	few	TRBD1	TRBV28	CASSSGGGEPYGYTF	TGTGCCAGCAGTTCAGGGGGCGGCGAACCTTATGGCTACACCTTC
TRBJ1-5	.	TRBD1	TRBV10-3	CAISAGTGHQPQHF	TGTGCCATCAGTGCCGGGACAGGGCATCAGCCCCAGCATTTT
TRBJ1-5	.	.	TRBV9	CASSVDGLSNQPQHF	TGTGCCAGCAGCGTAGATGGACTGAGCAATCAGCCCCAGCATTTT
TRBJ1-6	.	.	TRBV30	CAWSGSYSGDRVHF	TGTGCCTGGAGTGGATCTTATTCAGGGGATAGAGTCCACTTT
TRBJ2-1	.	.	TRBV7-7	CASSSTGRDSYNEQFF	TGTGCCAGCAGCTCGACGGGGCGGGACTCCTACAATGAGCAGTTCTTC
TRBJ1-2	many	TRBD1	TRBV28	CASSRTGQDVYGYTF	TGTGCCAGCAGTAGAACGGGACAGGACGTCTATGGCTACACCTTC
TRBJ1-6	.	.	TRBV4-1	CASSQDSQQISYNSPLHF	TGCGCCAGCAGCCAAGATAGCCAGCAGATCTCCTATAATTCACCCCTCCACTTT
TRBJ1-2	once	.	TRBV7-2	CASSLVQGPYGYTF	TGTGCCAGCAGCTTAGTTCAGGGGCCCTATGGCTACACCTTC
TRBJ2-7	.	.	TRBV30	CAWSSQVNGEQYF	TGTGCCTGGAGTTCACAGGTCAATGGCGAGCAGTACTTC
TRBJ1-2	.	.	TRBV7-2	CASSTQVINYGYTF	TGTGCCAGCAGCACCCAGGTCATTAACTATGGCTACACCTTC
TRBJ2-7	.	.	TRBV7-2	CASSWALEQYF	TGTGCCAGCAGCTGGGCCCTCGAGCAGTACTTC
TRBJ2-5	.	TRBD2	TRBV14	CASSPGLGGAGTQYF	TGTGCCAGCAGCCCGGGACTAGGAGGGGCTGGGACCCAGTACTTC